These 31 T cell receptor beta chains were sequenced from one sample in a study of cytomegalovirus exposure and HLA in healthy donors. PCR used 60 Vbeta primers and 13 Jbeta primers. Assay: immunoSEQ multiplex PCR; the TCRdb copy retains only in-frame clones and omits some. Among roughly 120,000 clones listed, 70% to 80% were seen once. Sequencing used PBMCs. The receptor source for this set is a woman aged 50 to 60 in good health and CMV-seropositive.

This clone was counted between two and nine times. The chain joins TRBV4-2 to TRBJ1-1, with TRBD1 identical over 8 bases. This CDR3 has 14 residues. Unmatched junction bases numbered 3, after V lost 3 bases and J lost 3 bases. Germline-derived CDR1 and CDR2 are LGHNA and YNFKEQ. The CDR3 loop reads CASSHQGADTEAFF. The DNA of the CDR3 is TGTGCCAGCAGCCACCAGGGGGCGGACACTGAAGCTTTCTTT.

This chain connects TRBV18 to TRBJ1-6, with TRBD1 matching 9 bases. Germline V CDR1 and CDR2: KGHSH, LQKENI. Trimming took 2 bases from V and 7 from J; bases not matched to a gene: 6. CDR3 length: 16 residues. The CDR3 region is CASSPATGGSNSPLHF. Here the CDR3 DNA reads TGTGCCAGCTCACCAGCGACAGGGGGAAGCAATTCACCCCTCCACTTT. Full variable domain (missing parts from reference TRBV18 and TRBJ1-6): NAGVMQNPRHLVRRRGQEARLRCSPMKGHSHVYWYRQLPEEGLKFMVYLQKENIIDESGMPKERFSAEFPKEGPSILRIQQVVRGDSAAYFCASSPATGGSNSPLHFGNGTRLTVT.

The DNA of the CDR3 is TGTGCCAGCAGCGTGTCGGCGGGGGGGACATACAATGAGCAGTTCTTC. It codes for CASSVSAGGTYNEQFF. V usage is TRBV7-2 and J usage is TRBJ2-1; 9 nucleotides line up with TRBD2. The CDR3 runs 16 residues. Germline V CDR1 and CDR2: SGHTA, FQGNSA. J was trimmed by 4 bases and V by 5 bases; bases with no gene match: 9.

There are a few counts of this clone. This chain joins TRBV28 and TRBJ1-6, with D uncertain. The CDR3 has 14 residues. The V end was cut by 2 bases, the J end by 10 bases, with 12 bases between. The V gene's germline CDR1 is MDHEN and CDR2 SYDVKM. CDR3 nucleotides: TGTGCCAGCAGTTTAGAGGTTTCTGGGTCACCCCTCCACTTT. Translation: CASSLEVSGSPLHF.

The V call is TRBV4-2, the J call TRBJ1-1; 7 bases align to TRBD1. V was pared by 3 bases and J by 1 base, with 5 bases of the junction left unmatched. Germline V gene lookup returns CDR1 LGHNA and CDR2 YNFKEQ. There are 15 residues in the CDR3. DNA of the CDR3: TGTGCCAGCAGCCATCAGGGACAGCAGAACACTGAAGCTTTCTTT. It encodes CASSHQGQQNTEAFF.

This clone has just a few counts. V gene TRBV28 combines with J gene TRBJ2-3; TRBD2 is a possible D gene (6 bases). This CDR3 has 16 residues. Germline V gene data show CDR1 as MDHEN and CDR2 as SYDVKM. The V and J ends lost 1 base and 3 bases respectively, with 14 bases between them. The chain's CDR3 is CASSLSEGGATDTQYF. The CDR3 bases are TGTGCCAGCAGTTTATCGGAGGGTGGAGCGACAGATACGCAGTATTTT.

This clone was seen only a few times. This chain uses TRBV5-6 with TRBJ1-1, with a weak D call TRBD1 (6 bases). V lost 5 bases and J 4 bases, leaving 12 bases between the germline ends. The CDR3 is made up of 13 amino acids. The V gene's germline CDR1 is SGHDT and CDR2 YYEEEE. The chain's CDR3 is CASREGTSTEAFF. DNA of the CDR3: TGTGCCAGCAGAGAAGGGACAAGCACTGAAGCTTTCTTT.

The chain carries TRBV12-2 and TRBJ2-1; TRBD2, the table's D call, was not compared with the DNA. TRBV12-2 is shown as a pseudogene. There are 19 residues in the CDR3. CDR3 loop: CASRLTGLAGESSYNEQFF. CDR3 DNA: TGTGCAAGTCGCCTCACGGGACTAGCGGGGGAAAGCTCCTACAATGAGCAGTTCTTC.

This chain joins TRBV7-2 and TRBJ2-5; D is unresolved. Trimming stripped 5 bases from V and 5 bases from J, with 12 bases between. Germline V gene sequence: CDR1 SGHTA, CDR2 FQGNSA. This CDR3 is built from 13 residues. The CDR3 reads CASSPLRTETQYF. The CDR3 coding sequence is TGTGCCAGCAGCCCCCTGAGAACGGAGACCCAGTACTTC.

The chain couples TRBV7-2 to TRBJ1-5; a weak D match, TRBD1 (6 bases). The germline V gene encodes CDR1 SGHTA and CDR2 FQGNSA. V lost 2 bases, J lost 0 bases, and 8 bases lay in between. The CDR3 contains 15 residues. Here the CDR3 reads CASSLLGGSNQPQHF. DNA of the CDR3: TGTGCCAGCAGCTTACTAGGGGGTAGCAATCAGCCCCAGCATTTT.

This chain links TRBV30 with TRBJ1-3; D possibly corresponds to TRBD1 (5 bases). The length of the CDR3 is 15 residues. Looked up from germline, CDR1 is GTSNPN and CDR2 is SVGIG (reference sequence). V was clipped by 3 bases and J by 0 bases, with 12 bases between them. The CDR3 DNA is TGTGCCTGGAGGCCGGACACCGGCTCTGGAAACACCATATATTTT. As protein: CAWRPDTGSGNTIYF.

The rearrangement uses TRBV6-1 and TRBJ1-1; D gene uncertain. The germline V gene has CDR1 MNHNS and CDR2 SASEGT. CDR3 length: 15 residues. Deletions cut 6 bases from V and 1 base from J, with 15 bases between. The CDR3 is CASSQYTAQNTEAFF. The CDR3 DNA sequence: TGTGCCAGCAGCCAGTACACAGCACAGAACACTGAAGCTTTCTTT.

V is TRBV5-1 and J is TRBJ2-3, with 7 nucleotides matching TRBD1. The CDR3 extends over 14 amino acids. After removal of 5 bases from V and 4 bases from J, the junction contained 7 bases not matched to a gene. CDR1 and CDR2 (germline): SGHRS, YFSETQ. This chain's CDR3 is CASRPGTVPDTQYF. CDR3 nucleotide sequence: TGCGCCAGCAGACCCGGGACAGTGCCAGATACGCAGTATTTT.

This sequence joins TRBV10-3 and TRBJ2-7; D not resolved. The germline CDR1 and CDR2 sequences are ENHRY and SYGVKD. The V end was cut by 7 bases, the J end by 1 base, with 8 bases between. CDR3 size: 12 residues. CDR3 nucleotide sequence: TGTGCCATCAAAAGTGAGTCCTACGAGCAGTACTTC. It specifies CAIKSESYEQYF.

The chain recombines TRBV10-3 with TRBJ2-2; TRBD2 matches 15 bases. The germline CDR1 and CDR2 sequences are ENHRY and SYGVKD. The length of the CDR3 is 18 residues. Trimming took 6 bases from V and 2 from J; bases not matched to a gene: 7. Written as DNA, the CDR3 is TGTGCCATCAGGCCGGGACTAGCGGGGGGTAAAAACACCGGGGAGCTGTTTTTT. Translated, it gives CAIRPGLAGGKNTGELFF.

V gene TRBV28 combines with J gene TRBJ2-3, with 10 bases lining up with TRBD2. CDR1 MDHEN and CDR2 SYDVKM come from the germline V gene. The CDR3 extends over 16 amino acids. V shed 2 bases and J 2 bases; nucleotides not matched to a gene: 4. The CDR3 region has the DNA TGTGCCAGCAGTTTAGGAGCGGGAGGGAACACAGATACGCAGTATTTT. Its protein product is CASSLGAGGNTDTQYF.

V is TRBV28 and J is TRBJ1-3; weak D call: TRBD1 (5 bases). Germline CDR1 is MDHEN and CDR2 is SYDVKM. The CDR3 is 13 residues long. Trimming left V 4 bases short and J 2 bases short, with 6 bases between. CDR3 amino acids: CASSSGAGNTIYF. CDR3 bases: TGTGCCAGCAGTTCGGGGGCTGGAAACACCATATATTTT.

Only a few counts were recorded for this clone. CDR3 DNA sequence: TGTGCCAGCAGTTTTGGTATTGGCAAGAACACAGATACGCAGTATTTT. Its translation: CASSFGIGKNTDTQYF. The chain combines TRBV28 with TRBJ2-3; D not certain. This CDR3 region has 16 residues. Germline lookup yields CDR1 MDHEN and CDR2 SYDVKM. V was pared by 3 bases and J by 2 bases, with 15 bases between.

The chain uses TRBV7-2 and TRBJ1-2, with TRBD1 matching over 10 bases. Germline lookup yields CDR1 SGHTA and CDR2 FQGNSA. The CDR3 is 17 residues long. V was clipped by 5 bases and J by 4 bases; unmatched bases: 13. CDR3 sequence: CASSIPPGQGLSYGYTF. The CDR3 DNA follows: TGTGCCAGCAGCATACCCCCGGGACAGGGGTTGAGCTATGGCTACACCTTC.

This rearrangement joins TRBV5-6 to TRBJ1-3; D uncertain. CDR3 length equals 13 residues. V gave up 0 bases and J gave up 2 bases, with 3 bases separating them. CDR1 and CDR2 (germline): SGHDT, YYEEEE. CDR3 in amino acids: CASSLVAGNTIYF. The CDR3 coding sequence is TGTGCCAGCAGCTTGGTAGCTGGAAACACCATATATTTT.

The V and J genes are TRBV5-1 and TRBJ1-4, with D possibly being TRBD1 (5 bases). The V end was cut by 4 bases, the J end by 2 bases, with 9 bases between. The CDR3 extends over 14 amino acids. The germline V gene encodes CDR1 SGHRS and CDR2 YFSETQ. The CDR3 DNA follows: TGCGCCAGCAGCCCGGGGGGGACTAATGAAAAACTGTTTTTT. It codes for CASSPGGTNEKLFF. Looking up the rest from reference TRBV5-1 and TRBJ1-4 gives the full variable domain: KAGVTQTPRYLIKTRGQQVTLSCSPISGHRSVSWYQQTPGQGLQFLFEYFSETQRNKGNFPGRFSGRQFSNSRSEMNVSTLELGDSALYLCASSPGGTNEKLFFGSGTQLSVL.

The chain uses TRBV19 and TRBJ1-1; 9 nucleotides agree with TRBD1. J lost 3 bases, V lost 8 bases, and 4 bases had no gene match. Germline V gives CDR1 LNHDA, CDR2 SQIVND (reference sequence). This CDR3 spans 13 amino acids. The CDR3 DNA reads TGTGCCAGTTCGGGACAGGGCGACACTGAAGCTTTCTTT. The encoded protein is CASSGQGDTEAFF. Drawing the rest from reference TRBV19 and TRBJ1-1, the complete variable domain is DGGITQSPKYLFRKEGQNVTLSCEQNLNHDAMYWYRQDPGQGLRLIYYSQIVNDFQKGDIAEGYSVSREKKESFPLTVTSAQKNPTAFYLCASSGQGDTEAFFGQGTRLTVV.

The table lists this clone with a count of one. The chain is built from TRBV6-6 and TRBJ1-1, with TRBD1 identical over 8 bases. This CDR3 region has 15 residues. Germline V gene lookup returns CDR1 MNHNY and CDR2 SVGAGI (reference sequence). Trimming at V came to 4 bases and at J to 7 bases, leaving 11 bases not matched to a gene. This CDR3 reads CASSWAGGGWIEAFF. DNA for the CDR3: TGTGCCAGCAGTTGGGCAGGGGGCGGCTGGATTGAAGCTTTCTTT.

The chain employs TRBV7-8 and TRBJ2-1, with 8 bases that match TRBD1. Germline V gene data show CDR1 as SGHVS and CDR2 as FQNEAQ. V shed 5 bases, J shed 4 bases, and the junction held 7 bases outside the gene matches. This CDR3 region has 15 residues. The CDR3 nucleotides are TGTGCCAGCAGCCCACGACAGGGGACTTACAATGAGCAGTTCTTC. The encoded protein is CASSPRQGTYNEQFF.

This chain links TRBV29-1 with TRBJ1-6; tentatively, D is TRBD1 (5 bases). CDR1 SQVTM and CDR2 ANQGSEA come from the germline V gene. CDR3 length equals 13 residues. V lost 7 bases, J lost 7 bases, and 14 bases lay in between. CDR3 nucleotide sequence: TGCAGCGCTCGCGGGGCTGGGAATTCACCCCTCCACTTT. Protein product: CSARGAGNSPLHF.

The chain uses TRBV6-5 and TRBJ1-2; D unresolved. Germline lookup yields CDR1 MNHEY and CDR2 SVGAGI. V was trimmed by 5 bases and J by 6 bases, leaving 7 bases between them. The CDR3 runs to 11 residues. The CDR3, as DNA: TGTGCCAGCAGTAGTGCTAATGGCTACACCTTC. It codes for CASSSANGYTF.

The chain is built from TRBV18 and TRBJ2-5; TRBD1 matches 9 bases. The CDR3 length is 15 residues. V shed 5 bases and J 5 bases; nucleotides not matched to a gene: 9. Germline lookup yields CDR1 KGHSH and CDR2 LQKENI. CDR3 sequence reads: CASSSASDRGETQYF. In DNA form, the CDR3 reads TGTGCCAGCTCAAGTGCCTCCGACAGGGGGGAGACCCAGTACTTC.

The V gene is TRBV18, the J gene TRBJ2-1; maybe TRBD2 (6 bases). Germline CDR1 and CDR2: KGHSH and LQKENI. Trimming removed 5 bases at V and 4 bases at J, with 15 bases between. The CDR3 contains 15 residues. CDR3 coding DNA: TGTGCCAGCTCAACCGGGACTCAATTATACAATGAGCAGTTCTTC. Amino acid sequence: CASSTGTQLYNEQFF.

The CDR3 DNA sequence: TGTGCCAGCAGAGATACGACAGGGGGAAAGTACACTGAAGCTTTCTTT. This codes for CASRDTTGGKYTEAFF. The chain is built from TRBV2 and TRBJ1-1, with 9 positions matching TRBD1. Germline loops: CDR1 SNHLY, CDR2 FYNNEI. This CDR3 spans 16 amino acids. V trimming: 6 bases; J trimming: 3 bases; junction bases outside the gene matches: 11.

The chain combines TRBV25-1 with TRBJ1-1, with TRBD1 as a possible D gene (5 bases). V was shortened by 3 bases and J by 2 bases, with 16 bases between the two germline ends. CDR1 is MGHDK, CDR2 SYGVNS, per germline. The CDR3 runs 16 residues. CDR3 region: CASSDPLGGSNTEAFF. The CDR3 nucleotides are TGTGCCAGCAGTGACCCCCTCGGGGGGTCTAACACTGAAGCTTTCTTT.

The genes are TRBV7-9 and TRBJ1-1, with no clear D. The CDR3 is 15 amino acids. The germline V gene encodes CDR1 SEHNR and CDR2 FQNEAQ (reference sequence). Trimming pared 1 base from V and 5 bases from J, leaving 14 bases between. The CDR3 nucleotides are TGTGCCAGCAGCTTAGTCCCCAACCGAGGGACTGAAGCTTTCTTT. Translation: CASSLVPNRGTEAFF. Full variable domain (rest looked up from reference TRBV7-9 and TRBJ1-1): DTGVSQNPRHKITKRGQNVTFRCDPISEHNRLYWYRQTLGQGPEFLTYFQNEAQLEKSRLLSDRFSAERPKGSFSTLEIQRTEQGDSAMYLCASSLVPNRGTEAFFGQGTRLTVV.